A selection of T cell receptor beta chains follows, all from one sample in a study of cytotoxic CD8 clonotypes in ibrutinib-treated CLL. Sequenced by immunoSEQ multiplex PCR; TCRdb stores in-frame clones only, minus some. Among about 40,000 clones listed, 55% to 75% were seen once. The sequenced sample was PBMCs, obtained at disease progression, from a patient treated with ibrutinib. The receptors derive from a human donor with chronic lymphocytic leukemia. Both conserved end residues are part of each CDR3. D genes are given only for firm matches. Expanded clones get a size class; other rows say once, few or many, or leave the size out.

CDR3nt,CDR3aa,len,d_gene,j_gene,abundance,v_gene
TGTGCCATCAGTGAGTCGACGGCAGTCGATGGTCAGCCCCAGCATTTT,CAISESTAVDGQPQHF,16,-,TRBJ1-5,-,TRBV10-3
TGTGCCAGCAGCTTAGTGTGGGCGACTAGCGGGGGCTACGAGCAGTACTTC,CASSLVWATSGGYEQYF,17,TRBD2,TRBJ2-7,-,TRBV11-1
TGCGCCAGCAGCGTCTCTACAGCAGCCTACGAGCAGTACTTC,CASSVSTAAYEQYF,14,-,TRBJ2-7,-,TRBV5-1
TGTGCCTGGAGTGTAGGTTCACCCCTCCACTTT,CAWSVGSPLHF,11,-,TRBJ1-6,-,TRBV30
TGTGCCAGCAGCACAAGAGGGAAATCTAACCAAGAGACCCAGTACTTC,CASSTRGKSNQETQYF,16,-,TRBJ2-5,-,TRBV21-1
TGTGCCAGCAGTAAAAAGCGGGACGGAAACACCGGGGAGCTGTTTTTT,CASSKKRDGNTGELFF,16,TRBD2,TRBJ2-2,-,TRBV6-6
TGCGCCAGCAGTGAGGGGTTTCGGACGGAGGGCGGCTACACCTTC,CASSEGFRTEGGYTF,15,-,TRBJ1-2,-,TRBV10-2
TGTGCCAGCAGCCAACTAGCGGGAATGAATGAGCAGTTCTTC,CASSQLAGMNEQFF,14,TRBD2,TRBJ2-1,-,TRBV14
TGTGCCAGCAGCCAAGATAGACAGGTAGTGGGCAATGAGCAGTTCTTC,CASSQDRQVVGNEQFF,16,-,TRBJ2-1,once,TRBV4-2
TGTGCCAGCAGCCACCGAGGGACTAGCGGGAACACCGGGGAGCTGTTTTTT,CASSHRGTSGNTGELFF,17,TRBD2,TRBJ2-2,once,TRBV4-2
TGTGCCAGCAGGCCGGGACAGGGGGACCGCGGCTACACCTTC,CASRPGQGDRGYTF,14,TRBD1,TRBJ1-2,few,TRBV28
TGCGCCAGCAGCTTGGCGTCTATTGGAAACACCATATATTTT,CASSLASIGNTIYF,14,-,TRBJ1-3,-,TRBV5-1
TGTGCCAGCAGCTTAGCGAGGGGACAGGGAAGCTACAATGAGCAGTTCTTC,CASSLARGQGSYNEQFF,17,TRBD1,TRBJ2-1,few,TRBV7-2
TGTGCCAGCAGCCCCCGGACAGGGGTGAGGGAGACCCAGTACTTC,CASSPRTGVRETQYF,15,TRBD1,TRBJ2-5,-,TRBV7-8
TGTGCCAGCAGTTTAGGACAGGGAGTCTCAGCCTACGAGCAGTACTTC,CASSLGQGVSAYEQYF,16,TRBD1,TRBJ2-7,-,TRBV28
TGTGCCAGCAGCTTAGTACTAGCGGGGAACACCGGGGAGCTGTTTTTT,CASSLVLAGNTGELFF,16,TRBD2,TRBJ2-2,once,TRBV11-2
TGTGCCAGCAGCTTAGCACCCCAGGTTCATTTCGAAACCCAGTACTTC,CASSLAPQVHFETQYF,16,-,TRBJ2-5,-,TRBV11-1
TGCGCCAGCAGCCAAACTGGGGGGACTGAGACTTTCTTT,CASSQTGGTETFF,13,-,TRBJ1-1,-,TRBV5-1
TGTGCCAGCTCACCACCTATCGGGACAGGACACGAGCAGTACTTC,CASSPPIGTGHEQYF,15,TRBD1,TRBJ2-7,few,TRBV18
TGTGCCAGCAGTGAAGAAGACAGCGGGAGAGATGAGCAGTTCTTC,CASSEEDSGRDEQFF,15,TRBD2,TRBJ2-1,-,TRBV6-1
TGTGCCACCAGCGGACAGGACAGGGTTTTAGAGCCCCAGCATTTT,CATSGQDRVLEPQHF,15,TRBD1,TRBJ1-5,-,TRBV15
TGCGCCAGCAGCCCGACAGGGTTCCAAGAGACCCAGTACTTC,CASSPTGFQETQYF,14,TRBD1,TRBJ2-5,-,TRBV5-1
TGCGCCAGCAGCTTTCAGGGGGTAGGCGATGAGCAGTTCTTC,CASSFQGVGDEQFF,14,TRBD1,TRBJ2-1,-,TRBV5-1
TGTGCCAGCAGCGTAGCGTTTAGGGACGGCGAGCAGTACTTC,CASSVAFRDGEQYF,14,-,TRBJ2-7,-,TRBV9
TGTGCCAGCTGCCCGGGGTCAAACAATGAGCAGTTCTTC,CASCPGSNNEQFF,13,-,TRBJ2-1,-,TRBV27